This T cell receptor (beta chain) stems from a study of early T cells in non-severe SARS-CoV-2 infection. General observations from the study: Matching against VDJdb likely underestimated virus-specific expansions, favoring anti-spike CD8.

This clonotype was counted only a few times. What it recognizes is unknown. V shed 2 bases and J 12 bases; nucleotides not matched to a gene: 4. This CDR3 contains 12 residues. cDNA molecules, individually, were tagged with unique molecular identifiers. Each CDR3 protein is one row after TCRdb ran MiXCR on the 5' RACE reads. The table includes some 62,000 distinct CDR3 sequences, roughly 9% detected once. The TCR originated in an adult who was a healthcare worker with PCR-confirmed SARS-CoV-2 infection or an uninfected control (not recorded which). The chain combines TRBV12-3 or TRBV12-4 with TRBJ2-1; 7 bases fit TRBD1. Sample: whole blood, taken at baseline. The CDR3 nucleotides are TGTGCCAGCAGTTTATCCTGGGACAGGCAGTTCTTC. It specifies CASSLSWDRQFF.